Sequencing of this T cell receptor beta chain was carried out in a study of cytomegalovirus exposure and HLA in healthy donors. Study-wide results and limits: It emerged from a later analysis that several of the most significant clusters appeared to be linked to common viral pathogens. Many donors carried some public TCRs, although rarity characterized most TCR sequences.

PCR primers comprised 60 Vbeta and 13 Jbeta primers. TCRdb's table, derived via immunoSEQ multiplex PCR, lists solely in-frame clones and lacks some. The sample has roughly 100,000 clones; over 60% are singletons. Unrecorded immune exposure was likely among donors, who were nominally healthy when sampled. Germline lookup yields CDR1 MNHNS and CDR2 SASEGT. V lost 4 bases and J 3 bases, leaving 7 bases between the germline ends. The CDR3 is made up of 12 amino acids. This clone occurred a few times. As yet, its antigen is unknown. The rearrangement joins TRBV6-1 to TRBJ2-7; D gene unclear. The sequencing input was PBMCs. The TCR was taken from a woman aged 50 to 60 in good health and CMV-seropositive. CDR3 in DNA: TGTGCCAGCAGTGCCAATAGCTACGAGCAGTACTTC. Encoded protein: CASSANSYEQYF.